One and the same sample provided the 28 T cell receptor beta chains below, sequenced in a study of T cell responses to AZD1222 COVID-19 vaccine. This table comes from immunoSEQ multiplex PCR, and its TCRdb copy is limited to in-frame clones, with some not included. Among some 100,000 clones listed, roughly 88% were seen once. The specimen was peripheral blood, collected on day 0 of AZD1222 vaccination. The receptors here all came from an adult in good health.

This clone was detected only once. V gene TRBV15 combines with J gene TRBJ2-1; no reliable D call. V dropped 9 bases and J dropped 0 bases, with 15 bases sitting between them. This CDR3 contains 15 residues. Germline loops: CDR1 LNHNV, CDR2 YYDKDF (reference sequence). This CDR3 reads CATAGEYSSYNEQFF. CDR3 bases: TGTGCCACGGCCGGTGAGTATAGCTCCTACAATGAGCAGTTCTTC.

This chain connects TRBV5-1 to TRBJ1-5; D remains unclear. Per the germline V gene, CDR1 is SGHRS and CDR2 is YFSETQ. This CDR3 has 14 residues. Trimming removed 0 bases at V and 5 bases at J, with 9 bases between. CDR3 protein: CASSLGQEDQPQHF. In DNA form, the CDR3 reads TGCGCCAGCAGCTTGGGGCAGGAGGATCAGCCCCAGCATTTT. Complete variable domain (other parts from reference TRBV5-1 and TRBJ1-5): KAGVTQTPRYLIKTRGQQVTLSCSPISGHRSVSWYQQTPGQGLQFLFEYFSETQRNKGNFPGRFSGRQFSNSRSEMNVSTLELGDSALYLCASSLGQEDQPQHFGDGTRLSIL.

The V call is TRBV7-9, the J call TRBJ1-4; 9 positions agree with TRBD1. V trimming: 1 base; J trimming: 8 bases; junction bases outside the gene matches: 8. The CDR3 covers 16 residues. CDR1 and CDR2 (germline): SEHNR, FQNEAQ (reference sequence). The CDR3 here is CASSLEVGTGHEKLFF. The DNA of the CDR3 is TGTGCCAGCAGCTTAGAAGTGGGGACAGGGCACGAAAAACTGTTTTTT.

The CDR3 bases are TGTGCCAGCACCACCCCAGGGGGGACCTATGGCTACACCTTC. It translates to CASTTPGGTYGYTF. The rearrangement links TRBV28 to TRBJ1-2; 7 bases line up with TRBD1. This CDR3 has 14 amino acids. V trimming: 7 bases; J trimming: 4 bases; junction bases outside the gene matches: 9. Germline V lookup: CDR1 MDHEN, CDR2 SYDVKM.

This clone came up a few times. The chain's CDR3 is CATNGNTGELFF. As DNA, the CDR3 is TGTGCCACCAACGGCAACACCGGGGAGCTGTTTTTT. This chain joins TRBV24-1 and TRBJ2-2; D is unclear. The V end was cut by 8 bases, the J end by 2 bases, with 5 bases between. The germline V gene has CDR1 KGHDR and CDR2 SFDVKD. The CDR3 sequence is 12 residues long.

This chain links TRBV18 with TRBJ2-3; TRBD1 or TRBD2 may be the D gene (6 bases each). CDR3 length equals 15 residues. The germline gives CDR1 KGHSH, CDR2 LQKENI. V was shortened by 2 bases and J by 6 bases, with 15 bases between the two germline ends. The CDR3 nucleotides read TGTGCCAGCTCACCAAACTCGGGGGCCGGGGATACGCAGTATTTT. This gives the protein CASSPNSGAGDTQYF.

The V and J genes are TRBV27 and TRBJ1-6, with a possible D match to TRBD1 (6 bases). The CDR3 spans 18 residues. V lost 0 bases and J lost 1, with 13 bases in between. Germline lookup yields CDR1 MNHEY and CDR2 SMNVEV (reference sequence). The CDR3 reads CASSLSPAGVSYNSPLHF. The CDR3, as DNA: TGTGCCAGCAGTTTATCCCCCGCAGGGGTTTCCTATAATTCACCCCTCCACTTT.

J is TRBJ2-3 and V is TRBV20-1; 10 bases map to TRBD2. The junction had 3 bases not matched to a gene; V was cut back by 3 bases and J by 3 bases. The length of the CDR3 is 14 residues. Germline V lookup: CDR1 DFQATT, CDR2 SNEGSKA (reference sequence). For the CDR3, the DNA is TGCAGTGCTAGTCTAGCGGGGGTAACAGATACGCAGTATTTT. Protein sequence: CSASLAGVTDTQYF.

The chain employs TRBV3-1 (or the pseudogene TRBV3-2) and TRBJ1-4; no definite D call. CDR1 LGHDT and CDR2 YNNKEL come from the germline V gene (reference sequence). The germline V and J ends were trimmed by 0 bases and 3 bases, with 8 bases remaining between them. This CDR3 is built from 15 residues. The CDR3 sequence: CASSQESGSNEKLFF. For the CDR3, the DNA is TGTGCCAGCAGCCAAGAGTCAGGATCTAATGAAAAACTGTTTTTT.

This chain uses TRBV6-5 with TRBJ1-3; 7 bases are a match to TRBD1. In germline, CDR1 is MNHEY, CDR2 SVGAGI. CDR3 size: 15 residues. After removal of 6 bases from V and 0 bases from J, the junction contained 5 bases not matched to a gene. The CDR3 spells CASSRDRASGNTIYF. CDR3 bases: TGTGCCAGCAGCCGAGACAGGGCCTCTGGAAACACCATATATTTT.

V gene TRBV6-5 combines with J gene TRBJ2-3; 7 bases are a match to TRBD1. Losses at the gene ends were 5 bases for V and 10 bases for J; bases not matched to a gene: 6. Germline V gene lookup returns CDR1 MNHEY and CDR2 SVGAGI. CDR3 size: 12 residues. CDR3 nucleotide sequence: TGTGCCAGCAGTCGACAGGGTCTGGCGCAGTATTTT. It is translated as CASSRQGLAQYF.

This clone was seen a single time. For the CDR3, the DNA is TGTGCCAGCAGCTTAGACCCACCTACTTATGGCTACACCTTC. Residues: CASSLDPPTYGYTF. This chain uses TRBV13 with TRBJ1-2, with D unclear. CDR3 length equals 14 residues. CDR1 and CDR2 (germline): PRHDT, FYEKMQ (reference sequence). Trimming stripped 1 base from V and 5 bases from J, with 11 bases between.

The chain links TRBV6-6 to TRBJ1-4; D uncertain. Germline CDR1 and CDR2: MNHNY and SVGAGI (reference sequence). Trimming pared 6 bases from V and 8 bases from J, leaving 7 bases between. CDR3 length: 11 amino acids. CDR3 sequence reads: CASRSSEKLFF. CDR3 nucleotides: TGTGCCAGCAGGTCGAGCGAAAAACTGTTTTTT.

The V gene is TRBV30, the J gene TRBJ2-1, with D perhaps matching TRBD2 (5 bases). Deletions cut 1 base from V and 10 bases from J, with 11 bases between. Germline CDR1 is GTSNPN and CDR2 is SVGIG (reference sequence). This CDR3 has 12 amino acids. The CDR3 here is CAWSAGRVEQFF. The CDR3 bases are TGTGCCTGGAGTGCTGGGCGGGTGGAGCAGTTCTTC.

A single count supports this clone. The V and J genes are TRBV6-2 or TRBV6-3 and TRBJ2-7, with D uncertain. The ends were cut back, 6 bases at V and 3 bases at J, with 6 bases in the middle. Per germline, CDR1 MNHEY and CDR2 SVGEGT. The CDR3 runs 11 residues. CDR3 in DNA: TGTGCCAGCAGCCCACGCTACGAGCAGTACTTC. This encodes CASSPRYEQYF.

The CDR3, as DNA: TGCGCCAGCAGCCAAGACATGATCTCTGGAAACACCATATATTTT. Translated: CASSQDMISGNTIYF. The chain links TRBV4-3 to TRBJ1-3; D is uncertain. From germline, CDR1 is LGHNA and CDR2 YSLEER. The CDR3 covers 15 residues. Trimming removed 0 bases from V and 0 bases from J, with 6 bases in between.

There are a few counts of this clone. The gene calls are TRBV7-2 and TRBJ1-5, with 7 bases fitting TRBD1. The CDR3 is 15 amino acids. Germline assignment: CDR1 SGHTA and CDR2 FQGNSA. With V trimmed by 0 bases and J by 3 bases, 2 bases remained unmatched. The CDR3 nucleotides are TGTGCCAGCAGCTTAGCAGGGGGCCCCAATCAGCCCCAGCATTTT. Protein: CASSLAGGPNQPQHF.

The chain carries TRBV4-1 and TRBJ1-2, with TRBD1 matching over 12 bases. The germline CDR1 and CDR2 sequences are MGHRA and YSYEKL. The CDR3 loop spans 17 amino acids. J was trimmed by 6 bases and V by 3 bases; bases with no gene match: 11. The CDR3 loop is CASSQPTRDRGLNGYTF. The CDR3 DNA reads TGCGCCAGCAGCCAGCCGACCCGGGACAGGGGGCTGAATGGCTACACCTTC.

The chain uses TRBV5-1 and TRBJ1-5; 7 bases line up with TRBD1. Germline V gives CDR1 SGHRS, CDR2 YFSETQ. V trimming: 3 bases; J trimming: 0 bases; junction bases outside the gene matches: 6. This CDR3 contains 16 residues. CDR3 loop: CASSSQGVDSNQPQHF. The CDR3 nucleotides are TGCGCCAGCAGCTCCCAGGGGGTCGATAGCAATCAGCCCCAGCATTTT.

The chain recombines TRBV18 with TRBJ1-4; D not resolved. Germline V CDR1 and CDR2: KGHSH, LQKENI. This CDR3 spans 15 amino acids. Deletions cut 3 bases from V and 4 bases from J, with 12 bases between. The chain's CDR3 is CASSPPSQYNEKLFF. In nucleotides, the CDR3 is TGTGCCAGCTCACCCCCGTCCCAATATAATGAAAAACTGTTTTTT.

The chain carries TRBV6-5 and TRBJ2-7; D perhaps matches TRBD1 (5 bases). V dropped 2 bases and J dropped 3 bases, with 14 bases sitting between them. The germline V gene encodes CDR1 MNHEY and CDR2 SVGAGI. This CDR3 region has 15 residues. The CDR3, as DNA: TGTGCCAGCAGTTACCAACCAGGGCTTAACTACGAGCAGTACTTC. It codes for CASSYQPGLNYEQYF.

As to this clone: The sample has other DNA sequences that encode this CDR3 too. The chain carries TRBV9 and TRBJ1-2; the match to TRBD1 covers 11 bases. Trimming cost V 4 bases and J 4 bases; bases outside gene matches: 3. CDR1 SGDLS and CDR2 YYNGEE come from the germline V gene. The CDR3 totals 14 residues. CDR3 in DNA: TGTGCCAGCAGCTCAGGGACAGGGGGCTATGGCTACACCTTC. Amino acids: CASSSGTGGYGYTF.

In nucleotides, the CDR3 is TGTGCCAGCAGCTTGAGTAGTAGTAATGAGCAGTTCTTC. Its protein is CASSLSSSNEQFF. The chain uses TRBV7-9 and TRBJ2-1; D not resolved. The CDR3 contains 13 residues. Germline loops: CDR1 SEHNR, CDR2 FQNEAQ (reference sequence). V lost 3 bases and J 7 bases, leaving 10 bases between the germline ends.

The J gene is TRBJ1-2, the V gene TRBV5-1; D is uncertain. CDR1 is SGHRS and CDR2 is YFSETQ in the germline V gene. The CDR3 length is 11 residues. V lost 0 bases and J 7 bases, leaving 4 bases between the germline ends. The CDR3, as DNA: TGCGCCAGCAGCTTGGCCGGTGGCTACACCTTC. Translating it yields CASSLAGGYTF.

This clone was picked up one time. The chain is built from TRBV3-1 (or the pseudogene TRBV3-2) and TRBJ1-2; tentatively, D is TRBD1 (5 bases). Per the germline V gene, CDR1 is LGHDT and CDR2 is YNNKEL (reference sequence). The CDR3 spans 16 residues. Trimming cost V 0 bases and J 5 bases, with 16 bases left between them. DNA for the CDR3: TGTGCCAGCAGCCAAGAATGGTTGACAGAGGGGTATGGCTACACCTTC. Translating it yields CASSQEWLTEGYGYTF.

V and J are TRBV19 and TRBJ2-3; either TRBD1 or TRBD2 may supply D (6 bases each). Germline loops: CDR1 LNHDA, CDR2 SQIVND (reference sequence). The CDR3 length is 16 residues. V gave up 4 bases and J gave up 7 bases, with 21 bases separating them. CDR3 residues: CASSTPRGPLGYTQYF. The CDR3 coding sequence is TGTGCCAGTAGTACCCCCCGGGGGCCCCTCGGTTATACGCAGTATTTT.

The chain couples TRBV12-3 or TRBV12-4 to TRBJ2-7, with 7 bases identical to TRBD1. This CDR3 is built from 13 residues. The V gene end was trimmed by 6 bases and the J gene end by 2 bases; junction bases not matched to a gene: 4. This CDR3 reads CASRRGTAYEQYF. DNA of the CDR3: TGTGCCAGCAGACGAGGGACAGCCTACGAGCAGTACTTC.

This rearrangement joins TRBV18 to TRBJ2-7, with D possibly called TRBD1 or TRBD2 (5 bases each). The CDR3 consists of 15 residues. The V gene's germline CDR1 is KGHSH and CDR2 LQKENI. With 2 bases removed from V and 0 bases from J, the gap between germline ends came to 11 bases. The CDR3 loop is CASSPVTGHSYEQYF. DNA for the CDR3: TGTGCCAGCTCACCAGTTACGGGGCACTCCTACGAGCAGTACTTC.